One sample yielded the 15 T cell receptor beta chains listed below, sequenced in a study of human T cells and chemical hapten exposure. Specified time point: pre-sensitization, week 0. Treatment given: therapeutic diphenylcyclopropenone sensitization with weekly scalp DPC. In TCRdb, the RACE reads were re-called with MiXCR into one record per CDR3 protein. The top ten clones hold around 8% of a sample with around 350,000 distinct CDR3 sequences, 5% to 6.5% of them seen once. This sample comprised whole blood, obtained in connection with sensitization to the hapten diphenylcyclopropenone (DPC). The receptors originated from a woman under 30 with alopecia areata. Some clones in this sample may be carry-over from other donors' samples.

This clonotype was observed a handful of times. The genes are TRBV7-9 and TRBJ1-2, with no clear D. Germline values: CDR1 SEHNR, CDR2 FQNEAQ (reference sequence). V was clipped by 2 bases and J by 4 bases, with 11 bases between them. This CDR3 has 14 amino acids. The CDR3 coding sequence is TGTGCCAGCAGCTTATTGGGCCAGCTCTATGGCTACACCTTC. As protein: CASSLLGQLYGYTF.

V usage is TRBV7-2 and J usage is TRBJ2-7, with D perhaps TRBD1 or TRBD2 (5 bases each). The CDR3 is 14 amino acids. Trimming took 4 bases from V and 5 from J, leaving 15 bases between them. The germline V gene encodes CDR1 SGHTA and CDR2 FQGNSA. CDR3 sequence (DNA): TGTGCCAGCAGCTCCGCCACGGGGCGGGACGAGCAGTACTTC. Amino acids: CASSSATGRDEQYF.

In its sample, this clonotype was seen a few times. V and J are TRBV7-2 and TRBJ2-5; D perhaps matches TRBD2 (6 bases). Germline-derived CDR1 and CDR2 are SGHTA and FQGNSA. The CDR3 spans 16 residues. V lost 1 base and J 4 bases, leaving 16 bases between the germline ends. CDR3 protein: CASSLVASVRSETQYF. CDR3 nucleotide sequence: TGTGCCAGCAGCTTAGTCGCTAGCGTTCGTTCAGAGACCCAGTACTTC.

This clonotype appeared a few times. V is TRBV5-6 and J is TRBJ1-2; TRBD1 is a possible D gene (6 bases). The CDR3 spans 16 residues. The V gene lost 4 bases and the J gene lost 6 bases, with 22 bases spanning the gap. Germline V gene data show CDR1 as SGHDT and CDR2 as YYEEEE. The CDR3 bases are TGTGCCAGCAGCCTCCCAGGGGCGGCCAAGGGTGATGGCTACACCTTC. It yields the protein CASSLPGAAKGDGYTF.

The chain couples TRBV7-9 to TRBJ2-1; 10 nucleotides agree with TRBD1. After removal of 5 bases from V and 8 bases from J, the junction contained 9 bases not matched to a gene. The germline gives CDR1 SEHNR, CDR2 FQNEAQ (reference sequence). The CDR3 extends over 15 amino acids. CDR3 protein: CASSPRTGGTYEQFF. In DNA form, the CDR3 reads TGTGCCAGCAGCCCCCGGACAGGGGGGACGTATGAGCAGTTCTTC. Together with reference TRBV7-9 and TRBJ2-1, the CDR3 gives the full variable domain: DTGVSQNPRHKITKRGQNVTFRCDPISEHNRLYWYRQTLGQGPEFLTYFQNEAQLEKSRLLSDRFSAERPKGSFSTLEIQRTEQGDSAMYLCASSPRTGGTYEQFFGPGTRLTVL.

This clonotype appeared many times. The CDR3 protein is CASSGTSGSYNEQFF. The CDR3 DNA is TGTGCCAGCAGCGGGACTAGCGGGAGCTACAATGAGCAGTTCTTC. The J gene is TRBJ2-1, the V gene TRBV9; 13 bases are a match to TRBD2. The germline V gene has CDR1 SGDLS and CDR2 YYNGEE. This CDR3 is built from 15 residues. V was clipped by 3 bases and J by 3 bases; unmatched bases: 0.

This clonotype has more than one count but fewer than ten. This chain links TRBV20-1 with TRBJ1-1; possibly TRBD1 for D (5 bases). Trimming stripped 7 bases from V and 3 bases from J, with 18 bases between. Germline V gene data show CDR1 as DFQATT and CDR2 as SNEGSKA (reference sequence). The CDR3 runs to 14 residues. The CDR3 reads CSVLRPGVDTEAFF. The DNA of the CDR3 is TGCAGTGTTCTCCGTCCGGGGGTCGACACTGAAGCTTTCTTT.

The V gene is TRBV6-2 or TRBV6-3, the J gene TRBJ2-7; D gene ambiguous. Trimming shortened V by 0 bases and J by 4 bases, and 13 bases separated the two germline ends. Germline CDR1 and CDR2: MNHEY and SVGEGT. The CDR3 consists of 15 residues. CDR3 coding DNA: TGTGCCAGCAGTTACTCGACCACGCACCCATACGAGCAGTACTTC. Residues: CASSYSTTHPYEQYF.

This clonotype was found many times. The chain uses TRBV7-9 and TRBJ1-5; possible D gene TRBD1, 6 bases. Trimming cost V 3 bases and J 7 bases, with 16 bases left between them. The V gene's germline CDR1 is SEHNR and CDR2 FQNEAQ (reference sequence). The CDR3 is 15 amino acids. This CDR3 reads CASSFGRDRSQPQHF. The CDR3 DNA is TGTGCCAGCAGCTTCGGCCGAGACAGGTCCCAGCCCCAGCATTTT.

The chain combines TRBV12-5 with TRBJ1-2, with D tentatively TRBD1 (5 bases). Germline CDR1 LGHNT, CDR2 FRNRAP. The CDR3 is made up of 13 amino acids. V lost 2 bases to trimming and J lost 3 bases, with 7 bases between them. CDR3 sequence: CASGLRGDYGYTF. The CDR3 nucleotides are TGTGCTAGTGGTTTGAGAGGGGACTATGGCTACACCTTC.

This clonotype was counted only a few times. In DNA, the CDR3 is TGCGCCAGCAGCCAAGGAGCGGCAGGGAGCTACAATGAGCAGTTCTTC. Translating gives CASSQGAAGSYNEQFF. The V gene is TRBV4-1, the J gene TRBJ2-1; tentatively, D is TRBD1 or TRBD2 (5 bases each). Germline CDR1 MGHRA, CDR2 YSYEKL. The V and J ends lost 1 base and 3 bases respectively, with 13 bases between them. CDR3 size: 16 residues.

This clonotype was counted at least ten times. J is TRBJ1-3 and V is TRBV7-8; 9 positions agree with TRBD1. With 5 bases clipped from V and 4 bases from J, the junction kept 12 bases outside the gene matches. CDR1 is SGHVS and CDR2 is FQNEAQ in the germline V gene. This CDR3 has 17 amino acids. The CDR3 protein is CASSPYRGRSSGNTIYF. CDR3 coding DNA: TGTGCCAGCAGCCCTTACAGGGGGCGAAGCTCCGGAAACACCATATATTTT. The full variable domain, its missing parts supplied by reference TRBV7-8 and TRBJ1-3, is GAGVSQSPRYKVAKRGQDVALRCDPISGHVSLFWYQQALGQGPEFLTYFQNEAQLDKSGLPSDRFFAERPEGSVSTLKIQRTQQEDSAVYLCASSPYRGRSSGNTIYFGEGSWLTVV.

This clonotype showed up many times. V is TRBV2 and J is TRBJ2-6, with 8 bases that match TRBD1. This CDR3 region has 16 residues. Germline lookup yields CDR1 SNHLY and CDR2 FYNNEI. The trim removed 5 bases at V and 0 bases at J, leaving 3 bases unmatched. CDR3 sequence reads: CASSQGAISGANVLTF. The CDR3 bases are TGTGCCAGCAGTCAGGGGGCTATCTCTGGGGCCAACGTCCTGACTTTC.

The CDR3 DNA is TGTGCCAGCAGCGGACGGGGCCCCACCGGGGAGCTGTTTTTT. Translated: CASSGRGPTGELFF. This rearrangement joins TRBV4-2 to TRBJ2-2; D possibly matches TRBD1 or TRBD2 (5 bases each). The CDR3 extends over 14 amino acids. V dropped 5 bases and J dropped 4 bases, with 11 bases sitting between them. The germline CDR1 and CDR2 sequences are LGHNA and YNFKEQ.

Many counts were recorded for this clonotype. This chain links TRBV20-1 with TRBJ1-2, with D maybe TRBD1 (5 bases). Trimming left V 2 bases short and J 6 bases short, with 16 bases between. Germline V lookup: CDR1 DFQATT, CDR2 SNEGSKA (reference sequence). This CDR3 has 14 residues. The CDR3 loop is CSARFVREVDGYTF. CDR3 DNA: TGCAGTGCTAGATTCGTCAGGGAGGTTGATGGCTACACCTTC.